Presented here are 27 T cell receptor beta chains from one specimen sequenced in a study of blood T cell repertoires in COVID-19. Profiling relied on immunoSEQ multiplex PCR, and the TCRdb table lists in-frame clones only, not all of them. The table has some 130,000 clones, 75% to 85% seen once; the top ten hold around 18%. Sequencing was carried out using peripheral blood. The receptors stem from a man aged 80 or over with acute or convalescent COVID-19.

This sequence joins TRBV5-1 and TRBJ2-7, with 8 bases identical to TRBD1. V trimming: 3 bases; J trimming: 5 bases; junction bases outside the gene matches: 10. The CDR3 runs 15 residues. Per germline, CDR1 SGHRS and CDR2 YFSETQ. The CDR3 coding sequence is TGCGCCAGCAGCTGGGGGACAGGTCAGGAGAACGAGCAGTACTTC. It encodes CASSWGTGQENEQYF. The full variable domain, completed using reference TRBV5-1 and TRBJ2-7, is KAGVTQTPRYLIKTRGQQVTLSCSPISGHRSVSWYQQTPGQGLQFLFEYFSETQRNKGNFPGRFSGRQFSNSRSEMNVSTLELGDSALYLCASSWGTGQENEQYFGPGTRLTVT.

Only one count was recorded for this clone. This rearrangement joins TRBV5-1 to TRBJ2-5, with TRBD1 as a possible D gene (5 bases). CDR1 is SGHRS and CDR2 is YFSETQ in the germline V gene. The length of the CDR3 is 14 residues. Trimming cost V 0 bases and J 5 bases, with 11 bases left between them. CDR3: CASSLGQGWETQYF. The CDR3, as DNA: TGCGCCAGCAGCTTGGGCCAGGGATGGGAGACCCAGTACTTC.

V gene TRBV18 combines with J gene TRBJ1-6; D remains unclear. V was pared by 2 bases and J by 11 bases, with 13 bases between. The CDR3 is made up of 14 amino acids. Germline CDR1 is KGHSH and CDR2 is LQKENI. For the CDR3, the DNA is TGTGCCAGCTCACCAGATGAGGGATCAGCACCCCTCCACTTT. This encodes CASSPDEGSAPLHF.

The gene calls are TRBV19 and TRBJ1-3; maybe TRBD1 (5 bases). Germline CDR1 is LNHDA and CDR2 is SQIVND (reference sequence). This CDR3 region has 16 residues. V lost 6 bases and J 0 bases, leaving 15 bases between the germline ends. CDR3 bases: TGTGCCAGTAGCTGGACAAGATCGAGCTCTGGAAACACCATATATTTT. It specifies CASSWTRSSSGNTIYF.

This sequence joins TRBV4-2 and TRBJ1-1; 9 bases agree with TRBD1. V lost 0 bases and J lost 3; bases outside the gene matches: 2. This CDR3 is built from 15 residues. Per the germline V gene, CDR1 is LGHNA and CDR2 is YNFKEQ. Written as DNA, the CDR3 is TGTGCCAGCAGCCAAGAGGACAGGGGTCACACTGAAGCTTTCTTT. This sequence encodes CASSQEDRGHTEAFF.

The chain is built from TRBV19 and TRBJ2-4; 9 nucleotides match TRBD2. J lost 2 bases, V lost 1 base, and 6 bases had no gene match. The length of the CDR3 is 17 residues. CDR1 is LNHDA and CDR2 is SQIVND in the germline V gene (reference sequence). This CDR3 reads CASSIGSSGVSKNIQYF. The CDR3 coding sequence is TGTGCCAGTAGTATAGGTTCTAGCGGGGTTTCCAAAAACATTCAGTACTTC.

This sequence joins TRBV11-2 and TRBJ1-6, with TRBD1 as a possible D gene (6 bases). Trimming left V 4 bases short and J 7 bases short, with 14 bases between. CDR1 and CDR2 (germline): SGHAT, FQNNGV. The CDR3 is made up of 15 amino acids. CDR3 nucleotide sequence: TGTGCCAGCAGCTCGCCACATGGGACAAATTCACCCCTCCACTTT. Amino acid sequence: CASSSPHGTNSPLHF.

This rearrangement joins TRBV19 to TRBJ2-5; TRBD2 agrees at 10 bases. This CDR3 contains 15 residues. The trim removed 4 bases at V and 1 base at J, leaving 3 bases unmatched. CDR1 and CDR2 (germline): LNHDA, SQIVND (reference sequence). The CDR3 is CASSKRLAGQETQYF. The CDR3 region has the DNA TGTGCCAGTAGTAAGAGACTAGCGGGCCAAGAGACCCAGTACTTC.

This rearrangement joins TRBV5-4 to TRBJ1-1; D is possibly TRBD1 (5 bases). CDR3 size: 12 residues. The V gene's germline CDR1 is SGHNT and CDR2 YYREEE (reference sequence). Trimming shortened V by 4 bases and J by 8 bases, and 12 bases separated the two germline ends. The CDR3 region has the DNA TGTGCCAGCAGCCCCTGGAAGGGGGAAGCTTTCTTT. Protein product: CASSPWKGEAFF.

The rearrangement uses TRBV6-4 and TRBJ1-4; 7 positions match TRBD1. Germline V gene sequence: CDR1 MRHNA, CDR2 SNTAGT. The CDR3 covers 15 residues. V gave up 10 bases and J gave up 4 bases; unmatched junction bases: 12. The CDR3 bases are TGTGCCATCGCCGACGGGGACAGATATAATGAAAAACTGTTTTTT. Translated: CAIADGDRYNEKLFF.

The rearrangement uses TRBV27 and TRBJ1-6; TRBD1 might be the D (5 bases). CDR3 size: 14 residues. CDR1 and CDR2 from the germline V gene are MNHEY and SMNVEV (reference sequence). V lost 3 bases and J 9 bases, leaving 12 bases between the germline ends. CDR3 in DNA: TGTGCCAGCAGTTTGGAGGGGAGAGGTTCACCCCTCCACTTT. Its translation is CASSLEGRGSPLHF.

The CDR3 DNA is TGTGCCAGCTCAGGGCAGCGCACAGATACGCAGTATTTT. As protein: CASSGQRTDTQYF. The rearrangement links TRBV18 to TRBJ2-3; D unclear. The V gene lost 5 bases and the J gene lost 1 base, with 7 bases spanning the gap. Germline values: CDR1 KGHSH, CDR2 LQKENI. This CDR3 contains 13 residues.

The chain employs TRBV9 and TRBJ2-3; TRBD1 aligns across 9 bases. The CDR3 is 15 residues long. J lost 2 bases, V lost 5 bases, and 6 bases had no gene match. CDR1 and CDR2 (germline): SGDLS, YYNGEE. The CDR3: CASSPDRGFTDTQYF. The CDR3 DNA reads TGTGCCAGCAGTCCCGACAGGGGGTTCACAGATACGCAGTATTTT.

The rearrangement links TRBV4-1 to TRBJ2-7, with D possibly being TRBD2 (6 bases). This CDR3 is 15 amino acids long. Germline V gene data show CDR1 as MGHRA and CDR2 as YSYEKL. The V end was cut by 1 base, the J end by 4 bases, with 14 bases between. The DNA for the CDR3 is TGCGCCAGCAGCCAAGGTGGGGGGTATCCTTACGAGCAGTACTTC. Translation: CASSQGGGYPYEQYF.

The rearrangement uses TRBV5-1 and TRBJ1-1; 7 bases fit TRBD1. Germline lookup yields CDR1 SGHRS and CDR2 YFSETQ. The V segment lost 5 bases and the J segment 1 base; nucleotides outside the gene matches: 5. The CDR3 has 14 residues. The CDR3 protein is CASRKGTENTEAFF. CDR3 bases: TGCGCCAGCAGAAAAGGGACAGAGAACACTGAAGCTTTCTTT.

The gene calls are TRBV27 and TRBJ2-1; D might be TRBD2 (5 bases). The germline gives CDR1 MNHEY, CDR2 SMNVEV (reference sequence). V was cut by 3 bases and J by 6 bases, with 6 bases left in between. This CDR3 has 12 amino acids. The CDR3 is CASSFRGNEQFF. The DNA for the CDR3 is TGTGCCAGCAGTTTCCGGGGCAATGAGCAGTTCTTC.

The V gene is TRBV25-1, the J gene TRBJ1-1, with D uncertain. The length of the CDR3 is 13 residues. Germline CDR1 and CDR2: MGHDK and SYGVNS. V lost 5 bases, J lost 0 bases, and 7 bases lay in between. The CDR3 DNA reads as TGTGCCAGCAGTAGGGAGATGAACACTGAAGCTTTCTTT. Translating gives CASSREMNTEAFF.

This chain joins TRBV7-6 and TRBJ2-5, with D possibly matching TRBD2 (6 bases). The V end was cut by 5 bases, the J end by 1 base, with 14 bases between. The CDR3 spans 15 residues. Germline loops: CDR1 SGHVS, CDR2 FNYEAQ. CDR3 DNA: TGTGCCAGCAGCCCCACCGGGGACTTCCAAGAGACCCAGTACTTC. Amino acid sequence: CASSPTGDFQETQYF.

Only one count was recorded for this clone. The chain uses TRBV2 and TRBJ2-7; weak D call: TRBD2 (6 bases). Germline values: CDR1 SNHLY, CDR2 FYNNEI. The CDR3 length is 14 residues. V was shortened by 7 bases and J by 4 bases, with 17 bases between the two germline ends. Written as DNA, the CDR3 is TGTGCCAGCATCCCCCGGGGAGGAGGATACGAGCAGTACTTC. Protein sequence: CASIPRGGGYEQYF. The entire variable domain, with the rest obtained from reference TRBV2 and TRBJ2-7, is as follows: EPEVTQTPSHQVTQMGQEVILRCVPISNHLYFYWYRQILGQKVEFLVSFYNNEISEKSEIFDDQFSVERPDGSNFTLKIRSTKLEDSAMYFCASIPRGGGYEQYFGPGTRLTVT.

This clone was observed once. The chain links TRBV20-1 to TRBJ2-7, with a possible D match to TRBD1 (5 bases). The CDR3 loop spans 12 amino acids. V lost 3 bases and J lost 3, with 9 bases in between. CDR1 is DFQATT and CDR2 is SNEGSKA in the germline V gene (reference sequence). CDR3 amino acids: CSASSRVYEQYF. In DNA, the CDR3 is TGCAGTGCTAGTAGCAGGGTCTACGAGCAGTACTTC.

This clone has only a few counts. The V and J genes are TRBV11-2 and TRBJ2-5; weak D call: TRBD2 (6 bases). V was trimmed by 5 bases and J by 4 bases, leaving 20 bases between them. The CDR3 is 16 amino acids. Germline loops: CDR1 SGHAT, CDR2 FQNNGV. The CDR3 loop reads CASSHWQGGDRETQYF. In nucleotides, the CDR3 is TGTGCCAGCAGCCACTGGCAGGGCGGGGACCGAGAGACCCAGTACTTC.

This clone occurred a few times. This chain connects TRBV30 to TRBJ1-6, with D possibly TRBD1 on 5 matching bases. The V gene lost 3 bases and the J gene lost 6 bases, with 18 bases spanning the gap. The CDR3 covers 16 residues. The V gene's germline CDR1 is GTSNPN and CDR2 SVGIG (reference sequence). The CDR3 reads CAWSSARVRGNSPLHF. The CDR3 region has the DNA TGTGCCTGGAGCAGTGCCAGGGTGAGAGGTAATTCACCCCTCCACTTT.

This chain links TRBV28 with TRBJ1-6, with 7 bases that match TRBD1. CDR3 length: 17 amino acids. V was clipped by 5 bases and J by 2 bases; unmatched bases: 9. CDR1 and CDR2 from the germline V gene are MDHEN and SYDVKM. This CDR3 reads CASSKGDSLTYNSPLHF. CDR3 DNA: TGTGCCAGCAGTAAGGGGGACAGTTTAACCTATAATTCACCCCTCCACTTT.

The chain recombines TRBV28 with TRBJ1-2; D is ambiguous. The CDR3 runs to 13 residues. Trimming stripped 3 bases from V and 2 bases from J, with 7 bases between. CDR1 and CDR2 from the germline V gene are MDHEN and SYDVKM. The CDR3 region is CASSFPRNYGYTF. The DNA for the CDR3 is TGTGCCAGCAGTTTTCCACGGAACTATGGCTACACCTTC.

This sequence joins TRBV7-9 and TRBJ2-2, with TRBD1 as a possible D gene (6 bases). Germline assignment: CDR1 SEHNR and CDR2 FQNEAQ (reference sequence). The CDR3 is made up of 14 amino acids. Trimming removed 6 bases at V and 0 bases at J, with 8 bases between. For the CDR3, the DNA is TGTGCCAGCAGATGGGACACGAACACCGGGGAGCTGTTTTTT. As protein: CASRWDTNTGELFF.

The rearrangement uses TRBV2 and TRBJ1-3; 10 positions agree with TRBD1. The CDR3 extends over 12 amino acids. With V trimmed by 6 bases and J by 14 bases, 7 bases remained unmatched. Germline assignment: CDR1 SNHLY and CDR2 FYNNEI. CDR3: CASRETGTGVYF. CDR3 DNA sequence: TGTGCCAGCAGGGAGACCGGGACAGGGGTATATTTT.

The CDR3 DNA follows: TGTGCCAGCAGTGAACGGGGGACAGATACCGAAAAACTGTTTTTT. Protein sequence: CASSERGTDTEKLFF. The chain is built from TRBV6-1 and TRBJ1-4; 7 nucleotides line up with TRBD1. V trimming: 2 bases; J trimming: 8 bases; junction bases outside the gene matches: 8. Per the germline V gene, CDR1 is MNHNS and CDR2 is SASEGT. CDR3 length: 15 residues.